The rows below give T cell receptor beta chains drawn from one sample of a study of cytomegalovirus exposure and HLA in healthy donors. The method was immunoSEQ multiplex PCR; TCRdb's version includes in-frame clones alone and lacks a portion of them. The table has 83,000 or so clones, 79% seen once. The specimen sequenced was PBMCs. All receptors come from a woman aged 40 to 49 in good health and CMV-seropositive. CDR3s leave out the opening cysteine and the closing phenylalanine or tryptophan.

CDR3: ASSSGLAGGAYEQY
J: TRBJ2-7
V: TRBV6-6

CDR3: ASSPWGNRDTEAF
J: TRBJ1-1
V: TRBV7-9

CDR3: ASSPDRAYGYT
J: TRBJ1-2
V: TRBV28

CDR3: ASRRPETYGYT
J: TRBJ1-2
V: TRBV6-5

CDR3: ASSSGGTSSYEQY
J: TRBJ2-7
V: TRBV13

CDR3: ASSWSRQAYEQY
J: TRBJ2-7
V: TRBV28

CDR3: ASSYSTGAMEAF
J: TRBJ1-1
V: TRBV18

CDR3: ASSLLGNQPQH
J: TRBJ1-5
V: TRBV27

CDR3: ASRPLAGGYTGELF
J: TRBJ2-2
V: TRBV2

CDR3: ASSLAGGNYGYT
J: TRBJ1-2
V: TRBV28

CDR3: ASSRIQGMNTEAF
J: TRBJ1-1
V: TRBV14

CDR3: ASTITRTGQETQY
J: TRBJ2-5
V: TRBV28

CDR3: ASRTIGGANYGYT
J: TRBJ1-2
V: TRBV28

CDR3: ASSDTIGVWEKLF
J: TRBJ1-4
V: TRBV6-1

CDR3: ASSQPGSPAGYT
J: TRBJ1-2
V: TRBV4-2

CDR3: ASSLTGQGSYNEQF
J: TRBJ2-1
V: TRBV28

CDR3: ASSEARVRQGRRNEQF
J: TRBJ2-1
V: TRBV2

CDR3: SASRGSEQY
J: TRBJ2-7
V: TRBV20-1

CDR3: ASGPGGARNEETQY
J: TRBJ2-5
V: TRBV5-1

CDR3: ASTVASGFQETQY
J: TRBJ2-5
V: TRBV9

CDR3: ASSFSTSERETQY
J: TRBJ2-5
V: TRBV7-2

CDR3: ASSRGTATNEQY
J: TRBJ2-7
V: TRBV6-5

CDR3: ASTGDSVFQPQH
J: TRBJ1-5
V: TRBV19

CDR3: ASSIGTSGTYEQY
J: TRBJ2-7
V: TRBV28

CDR3: ASSPSPGTRNTEAF
J: TRBJ1-1
V: TRBV9

CDR3: ASSHRTSGGEQY
J: TRBJ2-7
V: TRBV7-9

CDR3: ASSPLTRQQEAF
J: TRBJ1-1
V: TRBV11-1

CDR3: ASSTRTVGASPLH
J: TRBJ1-6
V: TRBV27

CDR3: ASSTRGDRGLAGVSSYEQY
J: TRBJ2-7
V: TRBV19

CDR3: ASSPGDRNQLNTEAF
J: TRBJ1-1
V: TRBV5-6

CDR3: ASSQVITWGDGYT
J: TRBJ1-2
V: TRBV4-2

CDR3: AWSVGTGGNTEAF
J: TRBJ1-1
V: TRBV30

CDR3: ASSPGRGYT
J: TRBJ1-2
V: TRBV27

CDR3: ASSTRTGEQETQY
J: TRBJ2-5
V: TRBV18

CDR3: ASSLYPGDLSPLH
J: TRBJ1-6
V: TRBV7-3

CDR3: ASRLSQGAPGGYT
J: TRBJ1-2
V: TRBV6-5

CDR3: ASWVGGGPMDEQF
J: TRBJ2-1
V: TRBV27

CDR3: ASSFVAGDTDTQY
J: TRBJ2-3
V: TRBV27

CDR3: ASGPQGTEAF
J: TRBJ1-1
V: TRBV6-4

CDR3: AWYTGNFFSGNTIY
J: TRBJ1-3
V: TRBV30

CDR3: ASSDSPLGGNNEQF
J: TRBJ2-1
V: TRBV6-4

CDR3: ASSPDISYEQY
J: TRBJ2-7
V: TRBV5-1

CDR3: ASSLSQGYGYT
J: TRBJ1-2
V: TRBV7-9

CDR3: ASGLVPTGRMNTEAF
J: TRBJ1-1
V: TRBV12-5

CDR3: ASSLDAQAFTGELF
J: TRBJ2-2
V: TRBV7-8

CDR3: AISATDTQY
J: TRBJ2-3
V: TRBV10-3

CDR3: ASSPQGASTDTQY
J: TRBJ2-3
V: TRBV18

CDR3: AWSTSYEQY
J: TRBJ2-7
V: TRBV30

CDR3: ASSWGQGSLNTEAF
J: TRBJ1-1
V: TRBV28

CDR3: ASSLGFRQYGYT
J: TRBJ1-2
V: TRBV5-1

CDR3: ASNKQGASYGYT
J: TRBJ1-2
V: TRBV6-5

CDR3: ASSERRGTDTQY
J: TRBJ2-3
V: TRBV2

CDR3: ASSVGIQDQPQH
J: TRBJ1-5
V: TRBV9

CDR3: ASSEDSRRF
J: TRBJ2-1
V: TRBV2

CDR3: ASSSGLAVRELF
J: TRBJ2-2
V: TRBV7-9